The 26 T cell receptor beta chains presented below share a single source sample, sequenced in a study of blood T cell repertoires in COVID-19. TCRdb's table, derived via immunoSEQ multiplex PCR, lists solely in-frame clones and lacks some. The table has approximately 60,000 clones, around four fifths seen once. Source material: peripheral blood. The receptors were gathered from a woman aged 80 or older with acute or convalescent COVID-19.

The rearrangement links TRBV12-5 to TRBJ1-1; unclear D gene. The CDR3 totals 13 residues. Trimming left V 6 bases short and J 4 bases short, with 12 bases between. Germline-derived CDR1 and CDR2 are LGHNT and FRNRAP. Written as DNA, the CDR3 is TGTGCTAGTGGATTTGAGACTCTCACTGAAGCTTTCTTT. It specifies CASGFETLTEAFF. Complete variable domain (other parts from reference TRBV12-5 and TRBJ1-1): DARVTQTPRHKVTEMGQEVTMRCQPILGHNTVFWYRQTMMQGLELLAYFRNRAPLDDSGMPKDRFSAEMPDATLATLKIQPSEPRDSAVYFCASGFETLTEAFFGQGTRLTVV.

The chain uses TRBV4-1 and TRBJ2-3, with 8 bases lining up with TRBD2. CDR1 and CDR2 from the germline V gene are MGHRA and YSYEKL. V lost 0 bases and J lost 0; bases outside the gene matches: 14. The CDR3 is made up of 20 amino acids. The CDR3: CASSQDSLAGLSYSTDTQYF. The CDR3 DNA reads TGCGCCAGCAGCCAAGATTCCCTAGCGGGCCTCTCGTATAGCACAGATACGCAGTATTTT.

CDR3 coding DNA: TGTGCCAGCACGACTAGCGGGGGACAAGATACGCAGTATTTT. Its translation: CASTTSGGQDTQYF. The chain links TRBV6-5 to TRBJ2-3; 12 bases align to TRBD2. The length of the CDR3 is 14 residues. J gave up 5 bases and V 7 bases, and 4 bases lay outside the gene matches. Germline assignment: CDR1 MNHEY and CDR2 SVGAGI.

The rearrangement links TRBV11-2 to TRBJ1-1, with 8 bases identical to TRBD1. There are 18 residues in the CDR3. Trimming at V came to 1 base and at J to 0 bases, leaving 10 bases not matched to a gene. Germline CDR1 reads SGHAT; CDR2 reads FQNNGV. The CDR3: CASSLVPPGGGVNTEAFF. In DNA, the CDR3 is TGTGCCAGCAGCTTAGTCCCCCCAGGGGGCGGGGTGAACACTGAAGCTTTCTTT.

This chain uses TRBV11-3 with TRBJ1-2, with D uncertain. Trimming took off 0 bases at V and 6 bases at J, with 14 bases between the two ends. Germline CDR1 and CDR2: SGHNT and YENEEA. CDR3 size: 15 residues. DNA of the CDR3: TGTGCCAGCAGCTTAGATCTCGGGGAACCAAATGGCTACACCTTC. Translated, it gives CASSLDLGEPNGYTF.

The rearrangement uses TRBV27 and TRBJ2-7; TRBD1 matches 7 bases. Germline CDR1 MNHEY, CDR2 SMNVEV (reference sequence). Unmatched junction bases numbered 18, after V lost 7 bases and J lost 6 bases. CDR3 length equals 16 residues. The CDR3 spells CASKGWVGDRGIEQYF. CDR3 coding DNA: TGTGCCAGCAAGGGGTGGGTAGGGGACAGAGGAATCGAGCAGTACTTC.

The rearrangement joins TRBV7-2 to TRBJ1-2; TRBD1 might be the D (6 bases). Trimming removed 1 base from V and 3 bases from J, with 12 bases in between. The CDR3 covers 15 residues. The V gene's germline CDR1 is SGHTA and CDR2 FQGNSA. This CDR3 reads CASSLVGAGDYGYTF. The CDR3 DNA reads TGTGCCAGCAGCTTAGTCGGGGCAGGGGACTATGGCTACACCTTC. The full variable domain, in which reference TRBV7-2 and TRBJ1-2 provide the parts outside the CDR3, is GAGVSQSPSNKVTEKGKDVELRCDPISGHTALYWYRQSLGQGLEFLIYFQGNSAPDKSGLPSDRFSAERTGGSVSTLTIQRTQQEDSAVYLCASSLVGAGDYGYTFGSGTRLTVV.

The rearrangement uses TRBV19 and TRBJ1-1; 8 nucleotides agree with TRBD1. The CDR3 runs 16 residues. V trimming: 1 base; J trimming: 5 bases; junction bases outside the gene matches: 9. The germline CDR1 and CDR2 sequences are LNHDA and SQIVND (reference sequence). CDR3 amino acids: CASSIVPRGLDTEAFF. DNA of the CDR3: TGTGCCAGTAGTATAGTCCCCAGGGGGCTAGATACTGAAGCTTTCTTT.

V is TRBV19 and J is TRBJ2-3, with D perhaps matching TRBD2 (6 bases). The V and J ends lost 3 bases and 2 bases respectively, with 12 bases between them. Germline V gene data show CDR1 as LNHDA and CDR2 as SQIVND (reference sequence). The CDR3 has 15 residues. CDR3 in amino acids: CASSILAGFTDTQYF. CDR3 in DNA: TGTGCCAGTAGTATCTTGGCGGGGTTCACAGATACGCAGTATTTT.

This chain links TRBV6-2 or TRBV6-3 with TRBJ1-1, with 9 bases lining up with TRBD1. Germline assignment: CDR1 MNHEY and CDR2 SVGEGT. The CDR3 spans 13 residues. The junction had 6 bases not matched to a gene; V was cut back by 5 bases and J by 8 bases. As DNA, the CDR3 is TGTGCCAGCAGTCAACAGGGGGCGGAAGAAGCTTTCTTT. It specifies CASSQQGAEEAFF.

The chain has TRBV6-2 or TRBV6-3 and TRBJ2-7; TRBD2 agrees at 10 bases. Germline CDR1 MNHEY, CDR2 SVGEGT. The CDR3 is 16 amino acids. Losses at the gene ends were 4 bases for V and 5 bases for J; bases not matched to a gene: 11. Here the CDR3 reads CASSSVGTSATDEQYF. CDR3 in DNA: TGTGCCAGCAGTTCCGTAGGGACTAGCGCCACGGACGAGCAGTACTTC.

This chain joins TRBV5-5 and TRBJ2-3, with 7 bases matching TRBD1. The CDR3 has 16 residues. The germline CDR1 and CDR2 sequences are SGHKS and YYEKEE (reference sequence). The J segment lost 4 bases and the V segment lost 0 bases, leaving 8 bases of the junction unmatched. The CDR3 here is CASSLVRDSPSDTQYF. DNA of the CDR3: TGTGCCAGCAGCTTGGTTCGGGACAGCCCCTCAGATACGCAGTATTTT.

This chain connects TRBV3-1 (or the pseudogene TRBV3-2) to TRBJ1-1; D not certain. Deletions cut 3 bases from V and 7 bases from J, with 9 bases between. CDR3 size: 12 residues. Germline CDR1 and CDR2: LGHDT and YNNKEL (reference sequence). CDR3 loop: CASSQRDLEAFF. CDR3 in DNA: TGTGCCAGCAGCCAGAGGGATCTTGAAGCTTTCTTT.

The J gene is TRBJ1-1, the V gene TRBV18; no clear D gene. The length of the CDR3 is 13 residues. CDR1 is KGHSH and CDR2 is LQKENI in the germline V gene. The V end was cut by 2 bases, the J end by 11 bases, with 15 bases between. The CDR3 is CASSPAGSSGAFF. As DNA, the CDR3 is TGTGCCAGCTCACCAGCAGGATCGAGTGGGGCTTTCTTT.

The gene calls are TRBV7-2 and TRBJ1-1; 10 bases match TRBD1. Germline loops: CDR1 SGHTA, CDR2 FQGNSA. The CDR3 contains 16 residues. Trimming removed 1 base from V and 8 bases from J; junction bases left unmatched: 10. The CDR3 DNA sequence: TGTGCCAGCAGCTTAGGTCTTATAGGGGGACAGGGGGAAGCTTTCTTT. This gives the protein CASSLGLIGGQGEAFF.

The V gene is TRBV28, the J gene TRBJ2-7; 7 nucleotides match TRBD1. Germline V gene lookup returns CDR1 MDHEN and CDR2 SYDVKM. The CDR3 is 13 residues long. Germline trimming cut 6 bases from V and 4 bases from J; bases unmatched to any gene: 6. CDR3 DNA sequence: TGTGCCAGCAGCTTAGGGACAGTTTACGAGCAGTACTTC. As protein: CASSLGTVYEQYF.

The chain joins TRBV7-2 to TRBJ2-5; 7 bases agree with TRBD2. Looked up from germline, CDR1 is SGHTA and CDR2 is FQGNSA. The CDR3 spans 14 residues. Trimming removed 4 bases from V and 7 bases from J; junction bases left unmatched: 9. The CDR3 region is CASSSDTSAGTQYF. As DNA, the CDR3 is TGTGCCAGCAGCTCCGATACTAGCGCCGGGACCCAGTACTTC.

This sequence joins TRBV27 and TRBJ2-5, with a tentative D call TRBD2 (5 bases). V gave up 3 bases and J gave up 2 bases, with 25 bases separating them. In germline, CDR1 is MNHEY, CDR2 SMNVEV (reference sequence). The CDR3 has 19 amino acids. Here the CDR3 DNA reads TGTGCCAGCAGTTTTTCTTGTCTTGGGTCGGGGATAGGACAAGAGACCCAGTACTTC. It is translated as CASSFSCLGSGIGQETQYF.

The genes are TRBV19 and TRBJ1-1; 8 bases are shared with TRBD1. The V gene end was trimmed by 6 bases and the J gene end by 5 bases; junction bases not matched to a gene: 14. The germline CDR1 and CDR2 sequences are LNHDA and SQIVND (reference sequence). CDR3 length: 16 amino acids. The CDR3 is CASRIRQGLKGTEAFF. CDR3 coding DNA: TGTGCCAGTAGGATTAGACAGGGGCTAAAAGGGACTGAAGCTTTCTTT.

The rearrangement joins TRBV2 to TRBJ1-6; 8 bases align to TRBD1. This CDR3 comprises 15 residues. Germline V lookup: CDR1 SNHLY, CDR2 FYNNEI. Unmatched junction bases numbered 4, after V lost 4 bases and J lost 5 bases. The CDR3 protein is CASSAETGDNSPLHF. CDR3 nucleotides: TGTGCCAGCAGTGCCGAGACAGGGGATAATTCACCCCTCCACTTT.

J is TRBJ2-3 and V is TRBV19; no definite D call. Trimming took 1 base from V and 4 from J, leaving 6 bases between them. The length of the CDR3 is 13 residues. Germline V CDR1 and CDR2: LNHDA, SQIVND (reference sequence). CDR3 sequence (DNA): TGTGCCAGTAGTATAGGGCCCCCAGATACGCAGTATTTT. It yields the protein CASSIGPPDTQYF.

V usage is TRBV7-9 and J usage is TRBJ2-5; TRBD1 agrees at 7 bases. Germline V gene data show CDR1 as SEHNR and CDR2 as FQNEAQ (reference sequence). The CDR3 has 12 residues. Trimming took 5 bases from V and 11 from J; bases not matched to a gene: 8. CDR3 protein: CASSRTSTGQYF. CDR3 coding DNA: TGTGCCAGCAGCCGTACTTCGACAGGGCAGTACTTC.

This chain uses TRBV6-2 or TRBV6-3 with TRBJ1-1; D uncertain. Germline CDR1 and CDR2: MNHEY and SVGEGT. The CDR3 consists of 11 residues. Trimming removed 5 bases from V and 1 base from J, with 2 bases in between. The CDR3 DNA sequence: TGTGCCAGCAGTCGGAACACTGAAGCTTTCTTT. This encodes CASSRNTEAFF.

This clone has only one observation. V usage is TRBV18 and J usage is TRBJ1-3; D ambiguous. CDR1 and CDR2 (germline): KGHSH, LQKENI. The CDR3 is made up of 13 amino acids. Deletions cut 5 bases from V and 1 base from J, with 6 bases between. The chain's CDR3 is CASSADSGNTIYF. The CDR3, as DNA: TGTGCCAGCTCAGCGGATTCTGGAAACACCATATATTTT.

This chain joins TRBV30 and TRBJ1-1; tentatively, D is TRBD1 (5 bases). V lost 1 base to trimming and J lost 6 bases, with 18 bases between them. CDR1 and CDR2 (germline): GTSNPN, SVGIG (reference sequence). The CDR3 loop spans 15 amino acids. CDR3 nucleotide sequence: TGTGCCTGGAGTGGCGGTCGGGGGAATGACGCTGAAGCTTTCTTT. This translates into CAWSGGRGNDAEAFF.

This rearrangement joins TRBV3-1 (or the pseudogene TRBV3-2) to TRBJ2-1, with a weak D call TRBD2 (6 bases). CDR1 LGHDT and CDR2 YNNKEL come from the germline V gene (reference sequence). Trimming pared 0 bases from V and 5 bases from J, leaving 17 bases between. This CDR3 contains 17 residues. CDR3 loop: CASSQDSLSIADNEQFF. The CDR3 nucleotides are TGTGCCAGCAGCCAAGATTCTCTTTCGATAGCGGACAATGAGCAGTTCTTC.